This T cell receptor (beta chain) originates from a study of blood T cell repertoires in COVID-19 (dated by TCRdb to 2018 to 2020). In the study overall: The collaborator samples originated in the United States, Italy and Spain and spanned the acute and convalescent phases of COVID-19. The material from the prospective study consisted of cDNA or gDNA derived from T cells, B-cell-depleted T cells, or PBMCs. Subjects who had been exposed to COVID-19, were actively infected with it, or had recovered from it provided the deeply sampled blood TCRbeta repertoires that made up the dataset. A freely available public database, intended as a resource for researchers studying the immune response to SARS-CoV-2, is where the repertoires were released. The samples were drawn from two sources: the first 160 participants of the ongoing ImmuneRACE study, and 1,254 subjects contributed by 6 global collaborators. A de-identified subject ID, COVID-19 status, age in years and sex were almost always included in the sample metadata. Where HLA class I and class II types were available, the types were taken from metadata supplied by the sample provider, not from assay-based typing. What the study reported, not specific to this receptor: The quantity of clinical and demographic metadata differed by source and by participant and was supplied without curation.

V is cut back by 4 bases and J by 2 bases, with 8 bases in the junction unmatched. The germline V gene specifies SQVTM as CDR1 and ANQGSEA as CDR2. From the cysteine through the phenylalanine, the CDR3 covers 15 amino acids. Only CDR3 DNA is held: 45 bases, read in frame from base 1. The immunoSEQ Assay, a bias-controlled multiplex PCR, was used to amplify TCRbeta CDR3 regions from genomic DNA. The study's processing was this. Nucleated cell counts per sample were estimated from amplification of reference gene primers within the assay. To quantify the absolute abundance of each unique TCRbeta CDR3 rearrangement, sequence reads were collapsed and filtered. For each sample, productive Simpson clonality was calculated as the square root of Simpson's diversity index across productive rearrangements. This immuneACCESS table, as held by TCRdb, lists in-frame sequences with V and J called but not all clones. Of the missing ones, under half trace to an unresolved V gene in checked studies; the others have no known cause. V and J calls and clone size follow that table, whereas D and trimming were derived from the DNA. Counted in this sample were under 300,000 clones; 83% of them appeared once. Around 5.2% of the sample is held by the ten biggest clonotypes.

As for this clone: Its antigen target is currently unknown. Base qualities were left out, and no much larger clone turns up one base away.

The collaborating institutions used their own protocols to collect whole blood in K2EDTA tubes. Collaborator samples were shipped for TCRbeta analysis as frozen whole blood, isolated PBMCs, or DNA extracted from either sample type. Sequenced material: peripheral blood. The sequence links TRBV29-1 to TRBJ1-2; 9 nucleotides in the junction match TRBD1. The clonotype comes from a human donor in a cohort sampled during active COVID-19. The CDR3 in this case is CSVVLGTGYNYGYTF. The nucleotides read TGCAGCGTTGTTTTAGGGACAGGGTACAACTATGGCTACACCTTC.